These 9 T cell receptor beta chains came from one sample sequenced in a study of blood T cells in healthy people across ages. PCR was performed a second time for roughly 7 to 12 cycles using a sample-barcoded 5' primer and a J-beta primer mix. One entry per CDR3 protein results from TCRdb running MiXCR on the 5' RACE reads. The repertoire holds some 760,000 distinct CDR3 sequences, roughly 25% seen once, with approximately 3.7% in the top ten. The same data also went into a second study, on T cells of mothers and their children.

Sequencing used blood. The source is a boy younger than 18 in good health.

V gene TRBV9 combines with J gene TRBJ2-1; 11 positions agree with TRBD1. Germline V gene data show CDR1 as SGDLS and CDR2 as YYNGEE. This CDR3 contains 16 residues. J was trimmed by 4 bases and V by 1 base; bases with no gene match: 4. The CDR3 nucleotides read TGTGCCAGCAGCGTACAGGGGACAGGGGGTTACAATGAGCAGTTCTTC. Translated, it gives CASSVQGTGGYNEQFF.

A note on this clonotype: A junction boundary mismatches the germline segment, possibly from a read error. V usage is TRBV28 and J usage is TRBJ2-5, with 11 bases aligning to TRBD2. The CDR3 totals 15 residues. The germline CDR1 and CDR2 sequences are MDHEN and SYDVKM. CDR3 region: CASSRQTSGEETQYF. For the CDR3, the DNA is TGCGCCAGCAGCCGACAGACTAGCGGGGAAGAGACCCAGTACTTC.

CDR3 coding DNA: TGTGCCAGCAGCTTAATCGGGTCAGGGAGTGCAGATACGCAGTATTTT. This codes for CASSLIGSGSADTQYF. The V gene is TRBV7-3, the J gene TRBJ2-3; D may correspond to TRBD1 or TRBD2 (5 bases each). Germline values: CDR1 SGHTA, CDR2 FQGTGA. This CDR3 has 16 amino acids. V was cut by 1 base and J by 4 bases, with 15 bases left in between. The full variable domain, rest sourced from reference TRBV7-3 and TRBJ2-3, is GAGVSQTPSNKVTEKGKYVELRCDPISGHTALYWYRQSLGQGPEFLIYFQGTGAADDSGLPNDRFFAVRPEGSVSTLKIQRTERGDSAVYLCASSLIGSGSADTQYFGPGTRLTVL.

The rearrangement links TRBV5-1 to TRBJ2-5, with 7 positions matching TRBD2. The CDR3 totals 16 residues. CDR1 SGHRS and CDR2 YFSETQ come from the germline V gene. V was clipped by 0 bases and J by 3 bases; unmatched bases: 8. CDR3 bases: TGCGCCAGCAGCTTGGTGCAGCGGGGCTTGGAAGAGACCCAGTACTTC. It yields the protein CASSLVQRGLEETQYF. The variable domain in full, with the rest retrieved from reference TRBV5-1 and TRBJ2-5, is KAGVTQTPRYLIKTRGQQVTLSCSPISGHRSVSWYQQTPGQGLQFLFEYFSETQRNKGNFPGRFSGRQFSNSRSEMNVSTLELGDSALYLCASSLVQRGLEETQYFGPGTRLLVL.

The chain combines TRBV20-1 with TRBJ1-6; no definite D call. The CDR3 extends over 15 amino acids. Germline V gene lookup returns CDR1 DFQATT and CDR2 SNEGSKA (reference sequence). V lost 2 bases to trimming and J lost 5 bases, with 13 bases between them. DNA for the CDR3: TGCAGTGCTAGACCCTCGGGAAACAATAATTCACCCCTCCACTTT. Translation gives CSARPSGNNNSPLHF.

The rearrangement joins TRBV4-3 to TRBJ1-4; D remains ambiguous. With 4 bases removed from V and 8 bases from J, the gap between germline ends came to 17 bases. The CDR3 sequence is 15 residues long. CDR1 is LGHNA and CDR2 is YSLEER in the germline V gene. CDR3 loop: CASSRRGSWEEKLFF. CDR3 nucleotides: TGCGCCAGCAGCCGGCGCGGGTCGTGGGAAGAAAAACTGTTTTTT.

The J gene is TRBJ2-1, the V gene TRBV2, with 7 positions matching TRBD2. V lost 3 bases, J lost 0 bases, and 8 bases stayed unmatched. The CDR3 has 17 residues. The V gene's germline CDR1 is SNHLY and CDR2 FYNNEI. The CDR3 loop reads CASSDGLAASSYNEQFF. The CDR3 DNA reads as TGTGCCAGCAGTGATGGGCTAGCGGCGAGCTCCTACAATGAGCAGTTCTTC. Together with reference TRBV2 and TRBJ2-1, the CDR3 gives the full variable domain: EPEVTQTPSHQVTQMGQEVILRCVPISNHLYFYWYRQILGQKVEFLVSFYNNEISEKSEIFDDQFSVERPDGSNFTLKIRSTKLEDSAMYFCASSDGLAASSYNEQFFGPGTRLTVL.

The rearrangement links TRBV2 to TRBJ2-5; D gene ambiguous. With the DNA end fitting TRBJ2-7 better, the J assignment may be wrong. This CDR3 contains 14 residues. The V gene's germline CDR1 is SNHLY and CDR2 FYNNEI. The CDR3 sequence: CASSEGPLTYEQYF. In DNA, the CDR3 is TGTGCCAGCAGTGAAGGGCCCCTAACCTACGAGCAGTACTTC.

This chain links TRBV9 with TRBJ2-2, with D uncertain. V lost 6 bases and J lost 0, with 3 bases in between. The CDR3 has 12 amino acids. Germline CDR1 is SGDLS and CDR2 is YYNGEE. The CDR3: CASTPNTGELFF. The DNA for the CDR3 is TGTGCCAGCACCCCGAACACCGGGGAGCTGTTTTTT.